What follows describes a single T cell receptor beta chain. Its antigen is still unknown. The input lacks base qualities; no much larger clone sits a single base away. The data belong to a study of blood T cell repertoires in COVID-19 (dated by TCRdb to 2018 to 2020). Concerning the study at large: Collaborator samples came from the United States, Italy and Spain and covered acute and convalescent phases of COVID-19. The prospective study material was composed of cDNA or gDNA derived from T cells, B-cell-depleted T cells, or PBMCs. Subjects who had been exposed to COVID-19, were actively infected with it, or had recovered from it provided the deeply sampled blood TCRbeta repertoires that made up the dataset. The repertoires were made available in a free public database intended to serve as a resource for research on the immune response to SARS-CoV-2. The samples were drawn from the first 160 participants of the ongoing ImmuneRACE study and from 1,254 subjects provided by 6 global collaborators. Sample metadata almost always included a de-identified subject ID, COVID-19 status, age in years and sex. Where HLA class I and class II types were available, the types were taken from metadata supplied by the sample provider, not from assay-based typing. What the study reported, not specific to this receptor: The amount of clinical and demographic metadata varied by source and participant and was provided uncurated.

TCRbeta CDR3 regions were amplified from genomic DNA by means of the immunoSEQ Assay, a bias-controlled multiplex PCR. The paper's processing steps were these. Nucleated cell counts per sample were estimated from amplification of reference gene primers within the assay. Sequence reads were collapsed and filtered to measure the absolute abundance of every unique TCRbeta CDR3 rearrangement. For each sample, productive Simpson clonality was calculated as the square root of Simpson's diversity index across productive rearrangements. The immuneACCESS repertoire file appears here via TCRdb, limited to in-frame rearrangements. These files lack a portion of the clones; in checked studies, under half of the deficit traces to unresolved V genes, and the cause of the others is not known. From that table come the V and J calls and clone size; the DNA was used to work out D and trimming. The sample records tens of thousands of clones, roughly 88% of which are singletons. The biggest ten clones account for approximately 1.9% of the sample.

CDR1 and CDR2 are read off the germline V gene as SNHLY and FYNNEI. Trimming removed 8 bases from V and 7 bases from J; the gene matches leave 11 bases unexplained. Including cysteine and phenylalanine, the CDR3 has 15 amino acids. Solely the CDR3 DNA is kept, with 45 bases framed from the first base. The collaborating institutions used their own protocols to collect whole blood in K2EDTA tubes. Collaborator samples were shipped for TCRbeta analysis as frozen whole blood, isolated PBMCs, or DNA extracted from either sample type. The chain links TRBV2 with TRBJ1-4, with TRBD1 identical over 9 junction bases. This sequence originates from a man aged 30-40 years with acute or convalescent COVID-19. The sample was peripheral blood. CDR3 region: CASSRTGVAGEKLFF. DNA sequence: TGTGCCAGCTCAAGGACAGGGGTAGCGGGTGAAAAACTGTTTTTT.